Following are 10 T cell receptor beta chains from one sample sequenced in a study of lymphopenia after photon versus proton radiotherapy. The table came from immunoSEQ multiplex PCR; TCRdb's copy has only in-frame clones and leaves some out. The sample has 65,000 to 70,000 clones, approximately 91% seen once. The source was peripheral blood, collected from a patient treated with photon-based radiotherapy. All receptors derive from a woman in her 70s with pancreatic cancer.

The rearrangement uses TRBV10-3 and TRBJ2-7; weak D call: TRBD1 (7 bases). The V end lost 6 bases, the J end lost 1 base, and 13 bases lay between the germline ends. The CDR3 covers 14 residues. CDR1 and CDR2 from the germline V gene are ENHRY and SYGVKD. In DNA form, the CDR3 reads TGTGCCATCAGCAAGACAGGGACTTCCTACGAGCAGTACTTC. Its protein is CAISKTGTSYEQYF.

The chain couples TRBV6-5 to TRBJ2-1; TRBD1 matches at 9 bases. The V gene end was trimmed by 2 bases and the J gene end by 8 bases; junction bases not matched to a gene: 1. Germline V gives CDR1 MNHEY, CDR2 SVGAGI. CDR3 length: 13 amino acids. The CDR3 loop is CASSYGTGYEQFF. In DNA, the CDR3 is TGTGCCAGCAGTTACGGGACAGGGTATGAGCAGTTCTTC.

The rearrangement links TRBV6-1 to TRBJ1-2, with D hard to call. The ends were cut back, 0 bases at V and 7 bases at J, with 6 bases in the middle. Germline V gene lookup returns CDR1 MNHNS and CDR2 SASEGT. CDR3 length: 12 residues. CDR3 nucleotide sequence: TGTGCCAGCAGTGAAGCGTTCAGTGGCTACACCTTC. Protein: CASSEAFSGYTF.

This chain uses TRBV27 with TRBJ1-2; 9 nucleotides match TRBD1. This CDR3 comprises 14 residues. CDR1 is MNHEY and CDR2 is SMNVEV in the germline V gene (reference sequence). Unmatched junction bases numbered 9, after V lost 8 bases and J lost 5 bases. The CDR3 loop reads CASHPTGTGYGYTF. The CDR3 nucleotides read TGTGCCAGCCACCCTACCGGGACAGGGTATGGCTACACCTTC.

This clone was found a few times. CDR3 protein: CSVGTTRRPYEQYF. CDR3 nucleotides: TGCAGCGTCGGGACTACCAGAAGACCCTACGAGCAGTACTTC. The chain has TRBV29-1 and TRBJ2-7, with TRBD2 matching 7 bases. Germline assignment: CDR1 SQVTM and CDR2 ANQGSEA. This CDR3 region has 14 residues. V lost 6 bases to trimming and J lost 2 bases; unmatched junction nucleotides: 10.

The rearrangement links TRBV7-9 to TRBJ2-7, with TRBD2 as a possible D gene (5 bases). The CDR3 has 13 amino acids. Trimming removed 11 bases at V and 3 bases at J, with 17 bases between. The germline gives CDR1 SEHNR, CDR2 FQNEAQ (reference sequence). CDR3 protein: CAGGGYAIYEQYF. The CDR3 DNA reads TGTGCCGGCGGCGGGTACGCTATCTACGAGCAGTACTTC. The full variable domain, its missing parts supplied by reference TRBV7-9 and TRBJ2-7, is DTGVSQNPRHKITKRGQNVTFRCDPISEHNRLYWYRQTLGQGPEFLTYFQNEAQLEKSRLLSDRFSAERPKGSFSTLEIQRTEQGDSAMYLCAGGGYAIYEQYFGPGTRLTVT.

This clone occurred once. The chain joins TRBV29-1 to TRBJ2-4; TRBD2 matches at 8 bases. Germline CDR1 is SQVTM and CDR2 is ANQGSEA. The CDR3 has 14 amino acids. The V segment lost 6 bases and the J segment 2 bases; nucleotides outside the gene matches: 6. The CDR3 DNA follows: TGCAGCGTGACGTCGGGGGGGACCAAAAACATTCAGTACTTC. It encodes CSVTSGGTKNIQYF.

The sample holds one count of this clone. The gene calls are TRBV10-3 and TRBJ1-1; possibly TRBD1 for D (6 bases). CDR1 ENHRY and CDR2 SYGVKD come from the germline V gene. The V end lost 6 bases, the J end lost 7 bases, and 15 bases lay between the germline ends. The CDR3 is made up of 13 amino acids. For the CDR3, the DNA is TGTGCCATCAGCCGGACAGAGGAGGTTGAAGCTTTCTTT. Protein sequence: CAISRTEEVEAFF.

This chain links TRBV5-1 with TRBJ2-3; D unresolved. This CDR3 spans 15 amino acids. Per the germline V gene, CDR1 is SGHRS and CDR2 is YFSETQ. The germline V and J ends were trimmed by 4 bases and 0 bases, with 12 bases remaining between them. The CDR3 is CASSLTNPSTDTQYF. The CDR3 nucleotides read TGCGCCAGCAGCCTGACAAACCCTAGCACAGATACGCAGTATTTT. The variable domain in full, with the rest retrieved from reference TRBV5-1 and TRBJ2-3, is KAGVTQTPRYLIKTRGQQVTLSCSPISGHRSVSWYQQTPGQGLQFLFEYFSETQRNKGNFPGRFSGRQFSNSRSEMNVSTLELGDSALYLCASSLTNPSTDTQYFGPGTRLTVL.

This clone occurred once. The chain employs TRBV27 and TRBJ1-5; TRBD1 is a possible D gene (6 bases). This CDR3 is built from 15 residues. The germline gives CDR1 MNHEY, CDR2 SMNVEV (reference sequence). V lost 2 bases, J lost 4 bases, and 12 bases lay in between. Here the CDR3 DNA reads TGTGCCAGCAGTTTACAGGGGACCCCAAATCAGCCCCAGCATTTT. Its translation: CASSLQGTPNQPQHF.